This T cell receptor beta chain was retrieved from a study of cytomegalovirus exposure and HLA in healthy donors. Notes on the study in general: Most sequenced TCRs were rare (though some public TCRs occurred in many donors).

The CDR3 is 15 amino acids. Germline CDR1 reads SGHNT; CDR2 reads YYREEE (reference sequence). Trimming at V came to 1 base and at J to 4 bases, leaving 3 bases not matched to a gene. As concerns this clone: What it binds is unknown.

With 60 Vbeta and 13 Jbeta primers, the PCR was carried out. The assay was immunoSEQ multiplex PCR, and TCRdb's table has in-frame clones only and misses some. This repertoire shows about 170,000 clones, around 73% found once; its top ten account for about 4.9%. The sequence was obtained from a young woman in good health and CMV-seropositive. Sequencing was done on a sample of PBMCs. The chain joins TRBV5-4 to TRBJ2-5, with 11 bases aligning to TRBD2. CDR3 amino acids: CASSLLAGGRETQYF. CDR3 DNA: TGTGCCAGCAGCTTGTTAGCGGGGGGGAGAGAGACCCAGTACTTC.